This T cell receptor (beta chain) appears in the sequencing data of a study of cytotoxic CD8 clonotypes in ibrutinib-treated CLL. For the study at large: The study included some 10 relapsed/refractory and fewer than 16 treatment-naive patients; about 17 had IGHV unmutated disease. General observations from the study: Stable or contracted on treatment, public clonotypes were also uncommon. There were differences in sampling times between sustained-remission and progressing patients.

Germline V gene sequence: CDR1 MNHEY, CDR2 SVGAGI. The V segment lost 5 bases and the J segment 7 bases; nucleotides outside the gene matches: 5. This CDR3 has 13 residues. With regard to this clone: The antigen remains unidentified.

Sequencing was designed to attain a depth spanning 1 in 200,000 to 1 in 1 million T cells. Method: immunoSEQ multiplex PCR; TCRdb's copy keeps in-frame clones and lacks some. The data contain approximately 57,000 clones, 56% of them singletons. Sequencing was performed on PBMCs, taken after 24 months of ibrutinib treatment. The chain employs TRBV6-5 and TRBJ2-5; TRBD1 matches 9 bases. The sequence was collected from a human donor with chronic lymphocytic leukemia. DNA for the CDR3: TGTGCCAGCAGTGGGACAGGGAGTGCGACCCAGTACTTC. It is translated as CASSGTGSATQYF.